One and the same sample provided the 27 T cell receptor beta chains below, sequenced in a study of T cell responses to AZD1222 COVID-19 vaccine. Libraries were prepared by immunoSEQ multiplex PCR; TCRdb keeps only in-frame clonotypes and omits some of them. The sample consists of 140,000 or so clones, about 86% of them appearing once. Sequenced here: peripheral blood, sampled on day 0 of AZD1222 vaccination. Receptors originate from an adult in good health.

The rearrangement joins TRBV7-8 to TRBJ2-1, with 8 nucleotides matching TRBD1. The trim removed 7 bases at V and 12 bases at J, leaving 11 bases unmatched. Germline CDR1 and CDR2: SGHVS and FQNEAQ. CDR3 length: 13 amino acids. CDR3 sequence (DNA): TGTGCCAGCACCCCATCGGAGGGGACAGGGCAGTTCTTC. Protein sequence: CASTPSEGTGQFF.

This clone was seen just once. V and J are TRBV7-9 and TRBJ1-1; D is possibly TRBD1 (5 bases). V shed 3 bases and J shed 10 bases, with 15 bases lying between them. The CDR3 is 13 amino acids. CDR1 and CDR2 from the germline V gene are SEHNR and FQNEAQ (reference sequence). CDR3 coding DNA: TGTGCCAGCAGCTTTCCGGACGGGGCAGGAGCTTTCTTT. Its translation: CASSFPDGAGAFF.

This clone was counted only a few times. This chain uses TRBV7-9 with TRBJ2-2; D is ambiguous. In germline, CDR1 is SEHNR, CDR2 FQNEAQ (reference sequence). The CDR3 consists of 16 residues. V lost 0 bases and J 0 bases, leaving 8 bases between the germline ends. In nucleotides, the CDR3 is TGTGCCAGCAGCTTAGCAGTCACAGCGAACACCGGGGAGCTGTTTTTT. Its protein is CASSLAVTANTGELFF.

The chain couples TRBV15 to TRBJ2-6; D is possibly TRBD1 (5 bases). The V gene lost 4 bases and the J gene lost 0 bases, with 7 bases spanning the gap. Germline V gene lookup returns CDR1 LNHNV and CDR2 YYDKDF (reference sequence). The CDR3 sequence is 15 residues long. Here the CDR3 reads CATSIDSSGANVLTF. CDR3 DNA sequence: TGTGCCACCAGCATCGACAGCTCTGGGGCCAACGTCCTGACTTTC.

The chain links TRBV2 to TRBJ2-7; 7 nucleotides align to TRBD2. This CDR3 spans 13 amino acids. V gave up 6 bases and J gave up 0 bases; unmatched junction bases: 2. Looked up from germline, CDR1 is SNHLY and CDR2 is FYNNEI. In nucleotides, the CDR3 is TGTGCCAGCAGGACTAGCAGCTCCTACGAGCAGTACTTC. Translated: CASRTSSSYEQYF. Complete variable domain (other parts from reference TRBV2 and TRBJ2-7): EPEVTQTPSHQVTQMGQEVILRCVPISNHLYFYWYRQILGQKVEFLVSFYNNEISEKSEIFDDQFSVERPDGSNFTLKIRSTKLEDSAMYFCASRTSSSYEQYFGPGTRLTVT.

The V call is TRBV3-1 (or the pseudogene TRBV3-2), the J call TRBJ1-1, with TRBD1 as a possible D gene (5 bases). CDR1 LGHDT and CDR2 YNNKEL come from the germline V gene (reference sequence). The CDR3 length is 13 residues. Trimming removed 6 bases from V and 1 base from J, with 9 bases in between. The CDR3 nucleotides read TGTGCCAGCAGGCTTGGGGGGAACACTGAAGCTTTCTTT. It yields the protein CASRLGGNTEAFF.

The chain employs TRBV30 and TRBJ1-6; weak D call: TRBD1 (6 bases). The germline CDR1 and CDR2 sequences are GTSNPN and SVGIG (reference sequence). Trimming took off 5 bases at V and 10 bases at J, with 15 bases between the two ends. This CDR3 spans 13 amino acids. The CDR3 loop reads CAWQEGVSSPLHF. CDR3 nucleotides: TGTGCCTGGCAAGAGGGGGTGTCGTCACCCCTCCACTTT.

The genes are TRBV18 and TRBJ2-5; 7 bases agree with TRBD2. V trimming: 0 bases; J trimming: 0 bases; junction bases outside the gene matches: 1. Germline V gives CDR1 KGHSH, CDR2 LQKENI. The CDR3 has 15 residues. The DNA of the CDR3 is TGTGCCAGCTCACCACCCGGGGGGTACCAAGAGACCCAGTACTTC. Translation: CASSPPGGYQETQYF.

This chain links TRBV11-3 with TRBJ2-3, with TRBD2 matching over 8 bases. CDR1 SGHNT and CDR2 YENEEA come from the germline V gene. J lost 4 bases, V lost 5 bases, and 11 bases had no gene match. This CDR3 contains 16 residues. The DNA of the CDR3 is TGTGCCAGCAGCCGGGGGGGCGGGAGGAAATCAGATACGCAGTATTTT. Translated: CASSRGGGRKSDTQYF.

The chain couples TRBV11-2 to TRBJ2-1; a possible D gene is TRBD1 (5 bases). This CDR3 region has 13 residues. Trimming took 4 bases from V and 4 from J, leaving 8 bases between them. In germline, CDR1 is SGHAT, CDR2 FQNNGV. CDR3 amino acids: CASSSQGYNEQFF. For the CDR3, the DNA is TGTGCCAGCAGCTCCCAGGGTTACAATGAGCAGTTCTTC.

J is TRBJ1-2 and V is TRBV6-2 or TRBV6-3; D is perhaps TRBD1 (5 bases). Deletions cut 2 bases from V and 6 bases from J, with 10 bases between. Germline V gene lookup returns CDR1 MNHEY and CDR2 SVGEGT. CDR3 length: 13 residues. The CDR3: CASSYGGVNGYTF. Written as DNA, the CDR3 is TGTGCCAGCAGTTACGGAGGGGTGAATGGCTACACCTTC.

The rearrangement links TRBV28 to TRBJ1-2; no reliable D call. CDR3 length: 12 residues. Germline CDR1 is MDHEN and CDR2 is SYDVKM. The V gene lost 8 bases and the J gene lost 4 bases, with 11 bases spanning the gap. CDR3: CASSEHRYGYTF. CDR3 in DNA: TGTGCCAGCTCAGAACACCGCTATGGCTACACCTTC.

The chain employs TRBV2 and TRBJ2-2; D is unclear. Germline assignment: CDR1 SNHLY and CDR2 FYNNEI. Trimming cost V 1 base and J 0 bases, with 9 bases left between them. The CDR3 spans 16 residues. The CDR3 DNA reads TGTGCCAGCAGTGAAGAGGCTCTACCGAACACCGGGGAGCTGTTTTTT. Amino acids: CASSEEALPNTGELFF.

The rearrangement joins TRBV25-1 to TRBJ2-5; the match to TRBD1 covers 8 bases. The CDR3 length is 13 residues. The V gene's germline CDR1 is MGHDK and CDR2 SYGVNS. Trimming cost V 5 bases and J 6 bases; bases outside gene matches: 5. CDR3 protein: CASSKTGVKTQYF. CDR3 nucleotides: TGTGCCAGCAGTAAGACAGGGGTAAAGACCCAGTACTTC.

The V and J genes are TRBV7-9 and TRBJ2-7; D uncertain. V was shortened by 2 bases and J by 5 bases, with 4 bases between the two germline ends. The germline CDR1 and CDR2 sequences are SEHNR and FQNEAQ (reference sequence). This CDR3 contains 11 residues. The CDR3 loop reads CASSLTHEQYF. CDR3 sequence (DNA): TGTGCCAGCAGCTTAACCCACGAGCAGTACTTC. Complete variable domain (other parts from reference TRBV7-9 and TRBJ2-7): DTGVSQNPRHKITKRGQNVTFRCDPISEHNRLYWYRQTLGQGPEFLTYFQNEAQLEKSRLLSDRFSAERPKGSFSTLEIQRTEQGDSAMYLCASSLTHEQYFGPGTRLTVT.

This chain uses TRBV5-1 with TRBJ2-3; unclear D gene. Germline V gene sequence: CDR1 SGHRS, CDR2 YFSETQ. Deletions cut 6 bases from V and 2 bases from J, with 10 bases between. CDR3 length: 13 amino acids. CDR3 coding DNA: TGCGCCAGCACGACCCCGGTCACAGATACGCAGTATTTT. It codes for CASTTPVTDTQYF.

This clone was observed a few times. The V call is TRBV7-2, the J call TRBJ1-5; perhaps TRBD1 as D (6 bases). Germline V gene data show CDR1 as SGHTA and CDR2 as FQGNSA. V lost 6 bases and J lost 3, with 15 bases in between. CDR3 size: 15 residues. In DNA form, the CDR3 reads TGTGCCAGCAGGGGAGAGACAGGCACCAATCAGCCCCAGCATTTT. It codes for CASRGETGTNQPQHF.

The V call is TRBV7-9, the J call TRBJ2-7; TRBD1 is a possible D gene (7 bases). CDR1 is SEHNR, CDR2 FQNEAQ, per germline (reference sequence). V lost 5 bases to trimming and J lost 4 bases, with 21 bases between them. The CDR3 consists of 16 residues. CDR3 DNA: TGTGCCAGCAGCAATCCGGTCCGGACAGGACTATACGAGCAGTACTTC. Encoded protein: CASSNPVRTGLYEQYF.

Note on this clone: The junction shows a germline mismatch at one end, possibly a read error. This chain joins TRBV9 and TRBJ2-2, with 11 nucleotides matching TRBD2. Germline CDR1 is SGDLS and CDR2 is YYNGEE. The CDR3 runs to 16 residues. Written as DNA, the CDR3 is TGTGCCAGCAGGGTAGGGGGGACTAGCGGAACCGGGGAGCTGTTTTTT. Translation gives CASRVGGTSGTGELFF. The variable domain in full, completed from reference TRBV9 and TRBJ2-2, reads DSGVTQTPKHLITATGQRVTLRCSPRSGDLSVYWYQQSLDQGLQFLIQYYNGEERAKGNILERFSAQQFPDLHSELNLSSLELGDSALYFCASRVGGTSGTGELFFGEGSRLTVL.

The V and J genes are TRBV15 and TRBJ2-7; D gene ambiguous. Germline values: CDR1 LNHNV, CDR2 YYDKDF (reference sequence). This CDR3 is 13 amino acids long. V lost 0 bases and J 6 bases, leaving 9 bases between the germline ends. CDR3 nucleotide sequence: TGTGCCACCAGCAGAGAATCGGGCCGCGAGCAGTACTTC. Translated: CATSRESGREQYF.

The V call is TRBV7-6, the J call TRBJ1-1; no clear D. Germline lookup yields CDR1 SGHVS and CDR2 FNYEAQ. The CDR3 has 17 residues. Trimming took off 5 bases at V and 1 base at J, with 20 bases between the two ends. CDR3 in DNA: TGTGCCAGCAGCCTCCAACCTACCTCGCCAGGGAACACTGAAGCTTTCTTT. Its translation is CASSLQPTSPGNTEAFF.

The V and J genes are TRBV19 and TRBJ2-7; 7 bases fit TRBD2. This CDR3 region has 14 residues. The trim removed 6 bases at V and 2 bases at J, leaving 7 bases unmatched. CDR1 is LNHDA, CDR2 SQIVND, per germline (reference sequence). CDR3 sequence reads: CASRVRAGTYEQYF. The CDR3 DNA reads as TGTGCCAGTAGGGTGAGAGCGGGAACCTACGAGCAGTACTTC.

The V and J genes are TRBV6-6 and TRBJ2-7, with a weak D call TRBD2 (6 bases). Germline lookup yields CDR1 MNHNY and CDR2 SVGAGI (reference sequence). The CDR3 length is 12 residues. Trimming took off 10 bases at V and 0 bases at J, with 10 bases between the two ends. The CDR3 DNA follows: TGTGCCACCGAAGCGGGCTCCTACGAGCAGTACTTC. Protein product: CATEAGSYEQYF.

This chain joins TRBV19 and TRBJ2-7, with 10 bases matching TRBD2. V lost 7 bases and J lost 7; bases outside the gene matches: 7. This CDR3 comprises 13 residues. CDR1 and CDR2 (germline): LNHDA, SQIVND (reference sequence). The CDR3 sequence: CASTNPGLAEQYF. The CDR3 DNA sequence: TGTGCCAGTACCAATCCGGGACTAGCGGAGCAGTACTTC.

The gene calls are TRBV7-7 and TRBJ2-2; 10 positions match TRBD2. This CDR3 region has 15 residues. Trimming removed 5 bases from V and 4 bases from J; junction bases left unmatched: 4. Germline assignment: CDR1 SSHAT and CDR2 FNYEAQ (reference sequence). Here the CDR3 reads CASSPQREGTGELFF. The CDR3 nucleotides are TGTGCCAGCAGCCCCCAGCGGGAGGGCACCGGGGAGCTGTTTTTT. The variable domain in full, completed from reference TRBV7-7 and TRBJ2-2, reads GAGVSQSPRYKVTKRGQDVTLRCDPISSHATLYWYQQALGQGPEFLTYFNYEAQPDKSGLPSDRFSAERPEGSISTLTIQRTEQRDSAMYRCASSPQREGTGELFFGEGSRLTVL.

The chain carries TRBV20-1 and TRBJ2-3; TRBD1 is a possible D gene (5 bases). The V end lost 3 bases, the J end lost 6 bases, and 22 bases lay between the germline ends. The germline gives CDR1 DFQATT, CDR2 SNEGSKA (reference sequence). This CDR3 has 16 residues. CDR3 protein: CSASPPPGAKTDTQYF. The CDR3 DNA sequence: TGCAGTGCTAGTCCCCCCCCTGGGGCCAAGACCGATACGCAGTATTTT.

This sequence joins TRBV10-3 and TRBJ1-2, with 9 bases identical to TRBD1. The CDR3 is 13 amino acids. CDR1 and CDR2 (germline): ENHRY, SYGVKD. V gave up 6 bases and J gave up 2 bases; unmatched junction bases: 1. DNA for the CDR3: TGTGCCATCAGCGGACAGGGGAACTATGGCTACACCTTC. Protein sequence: CAISGQGNYGYTF.